Presented here are 32 T cell receptor beta chains from one specimen sequenced in a study of blood T cell repertoires in COVID-19. Assay used: immunoSEQ multiplex PCR; TCRdb lists only in-frame clones, some missing. The profile shows some 500,000 clones, 85% to 90% of them singletons. Sequencing input: peripheral blood. These receptors all come from a woman aged 50 to 60 with COVID-19, enrolled during active disease.

The rearrangement uses TRBV30 and TRBJ1-3; maybe TRBD1 (6 bases). The CDR3 totals 17 residues. Between the trimmed V and J ends, which lost 2 bases and 0 bases, there was a span of 17 bases. The germline V gene encodes CDR1 GTSNPN and CDR2 SVGIG (reference sequence). As DNA, the CDR3 is TGTGCCTGGAGTCCCTTATCTGGGGACAACTCTGGAAACACCATATATTTT. Amino acids: CAWSPLSGDNSGNTIYF.

In its sample, this clone was seen once. The gene calls are TRBV11-2 and TRBJ2-2; D may be TRBD2 (5 bases). Germline CDR1 and CDR2: SGHAT and FQNNGV. The V gene lost 5 bases and the J gene lost 6 bases, with 10 bases spanning the gap. The CDR3 is 13 residues long. In DNA form, the CDR3 reads TGTGCCAGCAGCGTCGGAGGCGCCGGGGAGCTGTTTTTT. As protein: CASSVGGAGELFF.

V gene TRBV5-1 combines with J gene TRBJ2-3, with TRBD2 matching 11 bases. After removal of 4 bases from V and 5 bases from J, the junction contained 9 bases not matched to a gene. Looked up from germline, CDR1 is SGHRS and CDR2 is YFSETQ. The CDR3 contains 16 residues. The CDR3 sequence is CASSEVLAGVKDTQYF. The CDR3 DNA sequence: TGCGCCAGCAGCGAGGTACTAGCGGGGGTTAAAGATACGCAGTATTTT.

Comments on this clone: In the same sample, other DNA sequences code for this CDR3. V gene TRBV5-6 combines with J gene TRBJ1-1; no clear D gene. Germline values: CDR1 SGHDT, CDR2 YYEEEE. V lost 0 bases and J lost 1, with 4 bases in between. The CDR3 covers 13 residues. CDR3 in amino acids: CASSLGRNTEAFF. In DNA, the CDR3 is TGTGCCAGCAGCTTGGGGAGGAACACTGAAGCTTTCTTT.

V is TRBV13 and J is TRBJ1-1, with 8 nucleotides matching TRBD1. This CDR3 is 17 amino acids long. J gave up 4 bases and V 5 bases, and 15 bases lay outside the gene matches. Germline V CDR1 and CDR2: PRHDT, FYEKMQ (reference sequence). In DNA form, the CDR3 reads TGTGCCAGCAGCACAAAAGCGACAGGGGAAGGGAGCACTGAAGCTTTCTTT. This codes for CASSTKATGEGSTEAFF.

The rearrangement uses TRBV27 and TRBJ1-1; 9 positions match TRBD1. The germline V gene encodes CDR1 MNHEY and CDR2 SMNVEV (reference sequence). V lost 4 bases and J lost 4; bases outside the gene matches: 4. This CDR3 has 14 residues. The CDR3 protein is CASSSDRGSTEAFF. The CDR3 DNA reads as TGTGCCAGCAGTTCAGACAGGGGGAGCACTGAAGCTTTCTTT.

The gene calls are TRBV10-2 and TRBJ1-5; D unclear. This CDR3 is 17 amino acids long. V dropped 3 bases and J dropped 0 bases, with 15 bases sitting between them. Per the germline V gene, CDR1 is WSHSY and CDR2 is SAAADI. Here the CDR3 reads CASSEVFEALSNQPQHF. Written as DNA, the CDR3 is TGCGCCAGCAGTGAAGTATTTGAGGCCCTTAGCAATCAGCCCCAGCATTTT.

A single count supports this clone. The chain couples TRBV5-1 to TRBJ2-2; D is perhaps TRBD1 (6 bases). Germline loops: CDR1 SGHRS, CDR2 YFSETQ. Trimming left V 1 base short and J 1 base short, with 8 bases between. The CDR3 consists of 15 residues. The CDR3 sequence is CASSLWGQNTGELFF. The CDR3 DNA sequence: TGCGCCAGCAGCTTGTGGGGACAGAACACCGGGGAGCTGTTTTTT.

This chain connects TRBV20-1 to TRBJ2-7; 7 bases map to TRBD2. The V gene end was trimmed by 3 bases and the J gene end by 0 bases; junction bases not matched to a gene: 5. There are 14 residues in the CDR3. Germline V CDR1 and CDR2: DFQATT, SNEGSKA (reference sequence). The CDR3 protein is CSASSGGVSYEQYF. Here the CDR3 DNA reads TGCAGTGCTAGTTCGGGGGGTGTCTCCTACGAGCAGTACTTC.

The CDR3 DNA is TGTGCCAGTAGTATTACCTGGGTAGGGGTAGAAGATACGCAGTATTTT. Protein sequence: CASSITWVGVEDTQYF. The rearrangement links TRBV19 to TRBJ2-3; TRBD1 might be the D (5 bases). The V and J ends lost 3 bases and 5 bases respectively, with 18 bases between them. CDR3 size: 16 residues. CDR1 is LNHDA and CDR2 is SQIVND in the germline V gene (reference sequence).

This clone came up once. The chain combines TRBV19 with TRBJ2-1; 8 bases agree with TRBD2. Germline CDR1 and CDR2: LNHDA and SQIVND (reference sequence). With 5 bases clipped from V and 4 bases from J, the junction kept 7 bases outside the gene matches. The length of the CDR3 is 15 residues. The CDR3 is CASSPGGRGYNEQFF. CDR3 bases: TGTGCCAGTAGTCCGGGAGGGCGGGGGTACAATGAGCAGTTCTTC.

The V gene is TRBV12-5, the J gene TRBJ1-5, with D perhaps matching TRBD1 (6 bases). The V gene lost 0 bases and the J gene lost 3 bases, with 9 bases spanning the gap. Germline V CDR1 and CDR2: LGHNT, FRNRAP. CDR3 length equals 15 residues. Written as DNA, the CDR3 is TGTGCTAGTGGTTTGGTACAGGGCGACAATCAGCCCCAGCATTTT. Amino acids: CASGLVQGDNQPQHF.

This clone turned up a few times. The rearrangement joins TRBV2 to TRBJ2-7; D may be TRBD2 (5 bases). The CDR3 has 13 residues. Trimming cost V 10 bases and J 0 bases, with 13 bases left between them. The germline gives CDR1 SNHLY, CDR2 FYNNEI. The CDR3 bases are TGTGCCACCTACGAGGGTTCCTCCTACGAGCAGTACTTC. Translation: CATYEGSSYEQYF.

V and J are TRBV18 and TRBJ1-5, with 7 bases lining up with TRBD1. Germline CDR1 and CDR2: KGHSH and LQKENI. V was pared by 4 bases and J by 2 bases, with 2 bases of the junction left unmatched. CDR3 length: 14 residues. CDR3 sequence reads: CASSRTGGNQPQHF. The CDR3 DNA is TGTGCCAGCTCACGAACAGGGGGCAATCAGCCCCAGCATTTT.

This chain joins TRBV29-1 and TRBJ2-2; the D gene is possibly TRBD1 (6 bases). The germline gives CDR1 SQVTM, CDR2 ANQGSEA. The CDR3 has 14 amino acids. V dropped 5 bases and J dropped 3 bases, with 13 bases sitting between them. The CDR3 loop is CSVLGQTHTGELFF. DNA of the CDR3: TGCAGCGTTCTCGGACAGACCCACACCGGGGAGCTGTTTTTT.

The chain couples TRBV3-1 (or the pseudogene TRBV3-2) to TRBJ2-7; D possibly corresponds to TRBD1 (5 bases). This CDR3 is built from 16 residues. Deletions cut 2 bases from V and 0 bases from J, with 14 bases between. CDR1 LGHDT and CDR2 YNNKEL come from the germline V gene (reference sequence). The CDR3 DNA reads TGTGCCAGCAGCCAACAGGGATTCCCCGTCTCCTACGAGCAGTACTTC. It specifies CASSQQGFPVSYEQYF.

V gene TRBV7-9 combines with J gene TRBJ2-7; D is unresolved. The CDR3 spans 14 residues. The V end was cut by 4 bases, the J end by 3 bases, with 13 bases between. CDR1 SEHNR and CDR2 FQNEAQ come from the germline V gene (reference sequence). CDR3 coding DNA: TGTGCCAGCAGCTCGGCCCCTCGAGGCTACGAGCAGTACTTC. It yields the protein CASSSAPRGYEQYF.

J is TRBJ1-1 and V is TRBV24-1; 7 bases align to TRBD1. V shed 4 bases and J 9 bases; nucleotides not matched to a gene: 7. Looked up from germline, CDR1 is KGHDR and CDR2 is SFDVKD. The CDR3 length is 13 residues. As DNA, the CDR3 is TGTGCCACCAGTGACCGGGGACAGCCAAAAGCTTTCTTT. Translation: CATSDRGQPKAFF.

This clone was counted once. This sequence joins TRBV30 and TRBJ1-6; D is unclear. There are 16 residues in the CDR3. Trimming removed 0 bases from V and 0 bases from J, with 9 bases in between. The germline V gene encodes CDR1 GTSNPN and CDR2 SVGIG (reference sequence). In DNA form, the CDR3 reads TGTGCCTGGAGTGTACCCCACAGCTCCTATAATTCACCCCTCCACTTT. Translation: CAWSVPHSSYNSPLHF.

The V and J genes are TRBV5-1 and TRBJ1-2; perhaps TRBD1 as D (5 bases). The ends were cut back, 4 bases at V and 2 bases at J, with 21 bases in the middle. CDR3 length: 17 residues. Germline loops: CDR1 SGHRS, CDR2 YFSETQ. DNA for the CDR3: TGCGCCAGCAGCCGCGCGGGAAGGGGTCCTCAAAACTATGGCTACACCTTC. Its protein product is CASSRAGRGPQNYGYTF.

CDR3 nucleotides: TGTGCCAGCAGTTCGGGACCGGGACTAAATTCACCCCTCCACTTT. Its translation is CASSSGPGLNSPLHF. The gene calls are TRBV6-6 and TRBJ1-6; possible D gene TRBD1, 5 bases. The CDR3 consists of 15 residues. Germline V gene lookup returns CDR1 MNHNY and CDR2 SVGAGI (reference sequence). V was clipped by 4 bases and J by 7 bases, with 14 bases between them.

J is TRBJ2-5 and V is TRBV5-6, with D perhaps matching TRBD1 (7 bases). With 5 bases removed from V and 4 bases from J, the gap between germline ends came to 15 bases. Per germline, CDR1 SGHDT and CDR2 YYEEEE. CDR3 length: 14 amino acids. CDR3 coding DNA: TGTGCCAGCAGAGTTGGAGGGGGCCGAGAGACCCAGTACTTC. Amino acids: CASRVGGGRETQYF.

V and J are TRBV30 and TRBJ1-6; D perhaps matches TRBD1 (5 bases). Per germline, CDR1 GTSNPN and CDR2 SVGIG (reference sequence). This CDR3 has 15 amino acids. Trimming cost V 0 bases and J 4 bases, with 10 bases left between them. Here the CDR3 reads CAWSVRQFYNSPLHF. The CDR3 bases are TGTGCCTGGAGTGTACGACAGTTTTATAATTCACCCCTCCACTTT.

V usage is TRBV5-1 and J usage is TRBJ2-1; maybe TRBD1 (5 bases). CDR3 length equals 13 residues. V was shortened by 0 bases and J by 13 bases, with 14 bases between the two germline ends. Germline V gene data show CDR1 as SGHRS and CDR2 as YFSETQ. The CDR3 here is CASSLGGQGNQFF. CDR3 DNA sequence: TGCGCCAGCAGCTTGGGGGGTCAGGGCAACCAGTTCTTC.

J is TRBJ1-2 and V is TRBV11-2; D not certain. Deletions cut 2 bases from V and 1 base from J, with 5 bases between. Per the germline V gene, CDR1 is SGHAT and CDR2 is FQNNGV. The CDR3 covers 13 residues. CDR3 amino acids: CASSLTSNYGYTF. CDR3 DNA: TGTGCCAGCAGCTTAACGAGTAACTATGGCTACACCTTC.

The chain joins TRBV18 to TRBJ2-7; tentative D call: TRBD1 (6 bases). The V end lost 4 bases, the J end lost 5 bases, and 12 bases lay between the germline ends. Germline-derived CDR1 and CDR2 are KGHSH and LQKENI. The CDR3 extends over 13 amino acids. The DNA for the CDR3 is TGTGCCAGCTCACGAAGGGGGTTCGACGAGCAGTACTTC. Protein: CASSRRGFDEQYF.

CDR3 in DNA: TGTGCCACCAGTGATTTAGATAAGCAGGGGCTAAGCACAGATACGCAGTATTTT. Translated: CATSDLDKQGLSTDTQYF. This chain joins TRBV24-1 and TRBJ2-3; D possibly corresponds to TRBD1 (6 bases). Per the germline V gene, CDR1 is KGHDR and CDR2 is SFDVKD. This CDR3 has 18 residues. V dropped 1 base and J dropped 0 bases, with 16 bases sitting between them.

V gene TRBV9 combines with J gene TRBJ2-1; 8 positions agree with TRBD2. The junction had 15 bases not matched to a gene; V was cut back by 4 bases and J by 9 bases. This CDR3 is built from 16 residues. Per the germline V gene, CDR1 is SGDLS and CDR2 is YYNGEE. CDR3 sequence: CASSSYGGAKGGEQFF. CDR3 DNA: TGTGCCAGCAGCAGTTACGGGGGGGCCAAGGGCGGTGAGCAGTTCTTC. The entire variable domain, with the rest obtained from reference TRBV9 and TRBJ2-1, is as follows: DSGVTQTPKHLITATGQRVTLRCSPRSGDLSVYWYQQSLDQGLQFLIQYYNGEERAKGNILERFSAQQFPDLHSELNLSSLELGDSALYFCASSSYGGAKGGEQFFGPGTRLTVL.

This clone has only one observation. The CDR3 DNA reads TGCGCCAGCAGCCTTTCTTTAAATTCACCCCTCCACTTT. Protein sequence: CASSLSLNSPLHF. This chain uses TRBV5-1 with TRBJ1-6; D not certain. The germline CDR1 and CDR2 sequences are SGHRS and YFSETQ. Between the trimmed V and J ends, which lost 4 bases and 7 bases, there was a span of 9 bases. This CDR3 region has 13 residues.

The chain is built from TRBV3-1 (or the pseudogene TRBV3-2) and TRBJ1-2; D may be TRBD1 (5 bases). This CDR3 contains 14 residues. Germline values: CDR1 LGHDT, CDR2 YNNKEL (reference sequence). V dropped 2 bases and J dropped 4 bases, with 11 bases sitting between them. CDR3 protein: CASSQSGYGYGYTF. In nucleotides, the CDR3 is TGTGCCAGCAGCCAATCAGGGTACGGCTATGGCTACACCTTC.

The genes are TRBV5-1 and TRBJ1-4; 8 bases agree with TRBD1. This CDR3 has 14 amino acids. After removal of 4 bases from V and 6 bases from J, the junction contained 5 bases not matched to a gene. Germline V gene lookup returns CDR1 SGHRS and CDR2 YFSETQ. For the CDR3, the DNA is TGCGCCAGCAGCCCCGACAGGGGAGATGAAAAACTGTTTTTT. Translation: CASSPDRGDEKLFF.

This chain uses TRBV9 with TRBJ2-1, with 8 bases that match TRBD1. V was clipped by 3 bases and J by 7 bases; unmatched bases: 6. The CDR3 consists of 14 residues. CDR1 and CDR2 (germline): SGDLS, YYNGEE. CDR3: CASSDDRGPNEQFF. CDR3 bases: TGTGCCAGCAGCGACGACAGGGGTCCGAATGAGCAGTTCTTC.